This T cell receptor (beta chain) was sequenced during a study of blood T cells in healthy people across ages. A second about 7 to 12 cycle PCR used barcoded and J-beta primers. A single record per CDR3 protein comes from TCRdb applying MiXCR to the 5' RACE reads. The sample comprises roughly 1,800,000 distinct CDR3 sequences, 49% of which are singletons, and 2% to 2.5% rests with the top ten. V lost 1 base and J lost 2; bases outside the gene matches: 20. This CDR3 contains 22 residues. The germline CDR1 and CDR2 sequences are DFQATT and SNEGSKA (reference sequence). Whole-study results and caveats: Observed TCR beta diversity per million T cells went down as age went up. This fall followed a roughly linear course with age. Naive CD4+ cells and diversity were both higher in long-lived donors than in aged donors. There was no known CMV status for donors, so expanded clonotype changes were possibly confounded.

About this clonotype itself: The antigen is undetermined.

Extraction yielded at least 5 micrograms of total RNA per sample. This chain links TRBV20-1 with TRBJ2-2, with 12 bases fitting TRBD2. The material sequenced was blood. The source is a woman in her 40s in good health. CDR3 nucleotides: TGCAGTGCTAGAGCACCCCTCGGCACTAGCGGGGGGACTCAATCTAACACCGGGGAGCTGTTTTTT. Protein product: CSARAPLGTSGGTQSNTGELFF.